These 10 T cell receptor beta chains came from one sample sequenced in a study of shared clonotypes between healthy human individuals. The data were produced by immunoSEQ multiplex PCR, yet TCRdb's version contains in-frame clones alone and is incomplete. Of a few million clones in the sample, 93% are singletons; the top ten hold approximately 1.6%. Naive CD8 cells lacked CD45RO, underwent positive selection for CCR7 and left out terminally differentiated effector memory CD45RA+ cells. Sequencing was performed on naive CD8+ T cells from PBMCs. Receptor source: a man younger than 30 in good health. Some clones in this sample may be carry-over from other donors' samples.

This clone was detected once. The V call is TRBV28, the J call TRBJ2-3; 10 positions agree with TRBD2. CDR1 and CDR2 (germline): MDHEN, SYDVKM. This CDR3 has 18 amino acids. Trimming cost V 3 bases and J 4 bases; bases outside gene matches: 13. This CDR3 is CASSFGPGLAGASDTQYF. The DNA of the CDR3 is TGTGCCAGCAGTTTCGGGCCGGGGCTAGCGGGAGCCTCAGATACGCAGTATTTT.

V and J are TRBV4-2 and TRBJ1-1; 8 bases map to TRBD1. V gave up 4 bases and J gave up 5 bases; unmatched junction bases: 6. Germline CDR1 LGHNA, CDR2 YNFKEQ. The CDR3 consists of 14 residues. Here the CDR3 reads CASSPGQGRTEAFF. CDR3 DNA sequence: TGTGCCAGCAGCCCAGGACAGGGACGGACTGAAGCTTTCTTT.

The chain recombines TRBV4-2 with TRBJ1-3; D perhaps matches TRBD1 (6 bases). The length of the CDR3 is 14 residues. The germline gives CDR1 LGHNA, CDR2 YNFKEQ. V lost 3 bases and J lost 2, with 8 bases in between. CDR3 bases: TGTGCCAGCAGCCAGACAGGTGCTGGAAACACCATATATTTT. It is translated as CASSQTGAGNTIYF.

The V gene is TRBV11-2, the J gene TRBJ2-2, with D uncertain. There are 16 residues in the CDR3. Trimming pared 0 bases from V and 1 base from J, leaving 9 bases between. Germline V gene lookup returns CDR1 SGHAT and CDR2 FQNNGV. The CDR3 DNA reads as TGTGCCAGCAGCTTAGACTCGACTCAGAACACCGGGGAGCTGTTTTTT. Its protein product is CASSLDSTQNTGELFF.

The chain links TRBV25-1 to TRBJ2-3; TRBD1 matches 8 bases. Per germline, CDR1 MGHDK and CDR2 SYGVNS. The CDR3 extends over 15 amino acids. With V trimmed by 4 bases and J by 2 bases, 5 bases remained unmatched. In DNA, the CDR3 is TGTGCCAGCAGTGGCCGGACAGGGCCCACAGATACGCAGTATTTT. This sequence encodes CASSGRTGPTDTQYF. The entire variable domain, with the rest obtained from reference TRBV25-1 and TRBJ2-3, is as follows: EADIYQTPRYLVIGTGKKITLECSQTMGHDKMYWYQQDPGMELHLIHYSYGVNSTEKGDLSSESTVSRIRTEHFPLTLESARPSHTSQYLCASSGRTGPTDTQYFGPGTRLTVL.

The chain employs TRBV27 and TRBJ2-1, with TRBD2 identical over 8 bases. CDR3 length: 15 residues. Per the germline V gene, CDR1 is MNHEY and CDR2 is SMNVEV (reference sequence). Germline trimming cut 3 bases from V and 6 bases from J; bases unmatched to any gene: 7. CDR3 bases: TGTGCCAGCAGTTTCAGCCTAGCGGGTTTCAATGAGCAGTTCTTC. This encodes CASSFSLAGFNEQFF.

The chain carries TRBV4-1 and TRBJ2-3; the D gene is possibly TRBD2 (5 bases). Trimming removed 4 bases from V and 3 bases from J, with 17 bases in between. The CDR3 extends over 16 amino acids. CDR1 and CDR2 (germline): MGHRA, YSYEKL. CDR3 nucleotide sequence: TGCGCCAGCAGCCCCTACCGAATCAGCGGAACAGATACGCAGTATTTT. It is translated as CASSPYRISGTDTQYF.

This clone has just one count. The sample contains more than one DNA sequence encoding this CDR3. The chain joins TRBV27 to TRBJ2-3, with 10 bases matching TRBD2. CDR1 and CDR2 from the germline V gene are MNHEY and SMNVEV (reference sequence). CDR3 length: 15 residues. The ends lost 2 bases at V and 4 bases at J; junction bases unmatched: 3. The chain's CDR3 is CASSLLAGAADTQYF. The CDR3 coding sequence is TGTGCCAGCAGTTTACTAGCGGGAGCCGCAGATACGCAGTATTTT.

V is TRBV9 and J is TRBJ2-2; D is possibly TRBD1 (5 bases). The CDR3 extends over 15 amino acids. Germline assignment: CDR1 SGDLS and CDR2 YYNGEE. The V gene lost 0 bases and the J gene lost 4 bases, with 10 bases spanning the gap. CDR3 loop: CASSVGVRVTGELFF. CDR3 DNA sequence: TGTGCCAGCAGCGTAGGTGTCAGGGTCACCGGGGAGCTGTTTTTT. Supplemented by reference TRBV9 and TRBJ2-2, the full variable domain reads DSGVTQTPKHLITATGQRVTLRCSPRSGDLSVYWYQQSLDQGLQFLIQYYNGEERAKGNILERFSAQQFPDLHSELNLSSLELGDSALYFCASSVGVRVTGELFFGEGSRLTVL.

Here the CDR3 reads CASSLRSGITEAFF. The CDR3 DNA reads TGTGCCAGCAGCTTGCGATCTGGGATCACTGAAGCTTTCTTT. The genes are TRBV11-2 and TRBJ1-1; D ambiguous. The germline V gene has CDR1 SGHAT and CDR2 FQNNGV. V was shortened by 3 bases and J by 4 bases, with 12 bases between the two germline ends. The CDR3 covers 14 residues.